This note documents a single TCR beta chain sequence. The data are from a study of blood T cell repertoires in COVID-19. The overall study: The United States, Italy and Spain supplied acute and convalescent COVID-19 samples. In each case, the material was cDNA or gDNA derived from T cells, B-cell-depleted T cells, or PBMCs.

This CDR3 has 16 residues. The germline V gene encodes CDR1 SQVTM and CDR2 ANQGSEA. V lost 3 bases, J lost 5 bases, and 22 bases lay in between. Original methodology: Quantification of nucleated cells was approximated via reference gene primer amplification. Generated by immunoSEQ multiplex PCR, the TCRdb table keeps only in-frame clones and is missing some. V, J and clone size reflect that table, while D and trimming were determined from the DNA. The sample yields some 250,000 clones, around 86% seen once. Material for sequencing was peripheral blood. The chain joins TRBV29-1 to TRBJ1-2; tentative D call: TRBD1 (6 bases). The sequence was obtained from a woman in her 30s who had recovered from COVID-19. This chain's CDR3 is CSVDKGVRQAEYGYTF. The CDR3, as DNA: TGCAGCGTTGATAAAGGAGTGAGACAGGCCGAATATGGCTACACCTTC.